This T cell receptor beta chain was documented in a study of blood T cell repertoires in COVID-19. About the study: Material from acute and convalescent COVID-19 was sourced from the United States, Italy and Spain. PBMCs, B-cell-depleted T cells, or T cells were the source of the cDNA or gDNA that made up the material.

The authors' processing: Amplified reference gene primers provided the basis for estimating nucleated cell counts. Produced via immunoSEQ multiplex PCR; TCRdb's table is partial and in-frame only. V and J calls and clone size come straight from that table; D and trimming were deduced from the DNA. The data contain 200,000 to 300,000 clones, 84% of them singletons. The CDR3 covers 16 residues. CDR1 is SGDLS and CDR2 is YYNGEE in the germline V gene. The V end lost 4 bases, the J end lost 5 bases, and 21 bases lay between the germline ends. The sample taken for sequencing was peripheral blood. The source of this sequence is a human donor in a cohort sampled during active COVID-19. The V and J genes are TRBV9 and TRBJ1-1, with a possible D match to TRBD1 (5 bases). This CDR3 reads CASSPRAVQGNTEAFF. DNA of the CDR3: TGTGCCAGCAGCCCCCGTGCTGTGCAGGGAAATACTGAAGCTTTCTTT.